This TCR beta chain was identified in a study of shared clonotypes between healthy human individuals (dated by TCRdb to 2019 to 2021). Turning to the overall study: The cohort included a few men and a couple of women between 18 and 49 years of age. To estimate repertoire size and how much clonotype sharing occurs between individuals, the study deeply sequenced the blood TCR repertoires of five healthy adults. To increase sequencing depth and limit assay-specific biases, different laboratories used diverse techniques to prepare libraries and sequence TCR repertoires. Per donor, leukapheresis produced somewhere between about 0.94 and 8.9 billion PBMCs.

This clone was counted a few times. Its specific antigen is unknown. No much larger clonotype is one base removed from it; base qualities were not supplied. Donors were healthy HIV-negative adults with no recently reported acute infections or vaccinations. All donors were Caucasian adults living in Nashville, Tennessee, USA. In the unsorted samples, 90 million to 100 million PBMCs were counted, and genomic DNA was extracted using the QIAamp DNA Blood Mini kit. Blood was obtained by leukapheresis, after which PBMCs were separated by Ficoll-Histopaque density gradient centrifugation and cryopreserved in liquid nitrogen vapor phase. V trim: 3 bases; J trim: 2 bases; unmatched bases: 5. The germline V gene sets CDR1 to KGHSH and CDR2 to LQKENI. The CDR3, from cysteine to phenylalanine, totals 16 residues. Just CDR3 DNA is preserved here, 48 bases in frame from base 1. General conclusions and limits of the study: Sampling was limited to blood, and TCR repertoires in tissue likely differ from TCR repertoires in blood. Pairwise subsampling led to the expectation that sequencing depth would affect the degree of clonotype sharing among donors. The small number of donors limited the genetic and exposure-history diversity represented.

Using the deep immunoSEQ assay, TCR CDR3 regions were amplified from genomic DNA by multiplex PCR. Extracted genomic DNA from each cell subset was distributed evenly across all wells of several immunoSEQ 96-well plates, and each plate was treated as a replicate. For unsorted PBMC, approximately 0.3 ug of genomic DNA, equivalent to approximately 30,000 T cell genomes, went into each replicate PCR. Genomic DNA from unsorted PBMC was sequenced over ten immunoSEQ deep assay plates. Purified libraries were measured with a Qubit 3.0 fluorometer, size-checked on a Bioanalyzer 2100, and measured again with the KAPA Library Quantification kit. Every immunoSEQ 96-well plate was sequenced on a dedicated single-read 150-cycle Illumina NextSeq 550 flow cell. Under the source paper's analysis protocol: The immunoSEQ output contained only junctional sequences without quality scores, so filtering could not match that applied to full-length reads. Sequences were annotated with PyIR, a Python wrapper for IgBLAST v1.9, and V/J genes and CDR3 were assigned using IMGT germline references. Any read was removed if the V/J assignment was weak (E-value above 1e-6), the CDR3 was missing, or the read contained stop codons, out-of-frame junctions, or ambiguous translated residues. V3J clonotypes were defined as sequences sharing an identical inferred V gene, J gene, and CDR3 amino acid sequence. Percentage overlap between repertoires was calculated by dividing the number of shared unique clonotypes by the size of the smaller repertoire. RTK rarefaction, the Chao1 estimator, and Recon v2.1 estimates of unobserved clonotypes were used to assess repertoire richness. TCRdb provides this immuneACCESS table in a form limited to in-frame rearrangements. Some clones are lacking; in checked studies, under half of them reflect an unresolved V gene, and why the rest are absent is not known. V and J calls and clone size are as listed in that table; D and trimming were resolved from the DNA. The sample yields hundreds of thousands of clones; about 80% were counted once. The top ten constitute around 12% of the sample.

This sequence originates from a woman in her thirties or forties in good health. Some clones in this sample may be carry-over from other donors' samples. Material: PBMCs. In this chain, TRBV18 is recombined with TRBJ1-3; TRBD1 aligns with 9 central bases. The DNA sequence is TGTGCCAGCTCACCGGGACAGGGAGGCACTGGAAACACCATATATTTT. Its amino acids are CASSPGQGGTGNTIYF.